This T cell receptor (beta chain) was identified during a study of cytotoxic CD8 clonotypes in ibrutinib-treated CLL. Study background: Response samples were drawn at a median of approximately 11 months of treatment, range 6 to 36.

Trimming cost V 2 bases and J 0 bases, with 10 bases left between them. Germline CDR1 reads MNHEY; CDR2 reads SVGAGI. The CDR3 sequence is 15 residues long. Study observations and caveats: Under treatment, the uncommon public clonotypes either contracted or remained stable.

Measured with immunoSEQ multiplex PCR; TCRdb has only the in-frame clones, and not every one. The table has some 130,000 clones, 84% seen once. Worth noting for this clone: The antigen remains unidentified.

The source was PBMCs, collected after 24 months of ibrutinib treatment. This chain joins TRBV6-5 and TRBJ1-2; TRBD1 is a possible D gene (5 bases). The clonotype was recovered from a human donor with chronic lymphocytic leukemia. CDR3 sequence reads: CASSYGTEANYGYTF. In DNA, the CDR3 is TGTGCCAGCAGTTACGGGACGGAAGCTAACTATGGCTACACCTTC.